The 17 T cell receptor beta chains given below trace back to one sample, sequenced in a study of control samples from healthy donors and cancer patients. TCRdb keeps only in-frame clones here, not all; method: immunoSEQ multiplex PCR. In the table there are some 120,000 clones, roughly 91% of which are singletons. The sequenced sample was blood. Every receptor here comes from a woman aged 70-85 years in good health.

The chain employs TRBV27 and TRBJ1-1; D is unresolved. This CDR3 has 13 residues. Germline V lookup: CDR1 MNHEY, CDR2 SMNVEV (reference sequence). Trimming stripped 6 bases from V and 1 base from J, with 9 bases between. The CDR3 nucleotides are TGTGCCAGCAGAGTCTGGCAGAACACTGAAGCTTTCTTT. Translation gives CASRVWQNTEAFF.

CDR3 in DNA: TGTGCCAGCAGCCCGAACTCCTACAGGGAAGATAGCAATCAGCCCCAGCATTTT. Translation gives CASSPNSYREDSNQPQHF. This chain uses TRBV21-1 with TRBJ1-5; the table's D call, TRBD1, was not checked against the DNA. TRBV21-1 is a pseudogene locus. This CDR3 has 18 residues.

This sequence joins TRBV7-2 and TRBJ1-5, with a weak D call TRBD1 (5 bases). CDR3 length: 15 residues. The V gene's germline CDR1 is SGHTA and CDR2 FQGNSA. The V end lost 5 bases, the J end lost 7 bases, and 18 bases lay between the germline ends. Written as DNA, the CDR3 is TGTGCCAGCAGCCCACAGGTACATTCAGCCCAGCCCCAGCATTTT. The encoded protein is CASSPQVHSAQPQHF.

Only a few counts were recorded for this clone. V gene TRBV9 combines with J gene TRBJ1-5; TRBD1 aligns across 9 bases. CDR3 length equals 14 residues. Germline-derived CDR1 and CDR2 are SGDLS and YYNGEE. V was pared by 4 bases and J by 6 bases, with 5 bases of the junction left unmatched. The CDR3 here is CASSTGQGSQPQHF. The CDR3 DNA follows: TGTGCCAGCAGCACGGGACAGGGTAGTCAGCCCCAGCATTTT.

The chain is built from TRBV7-3 and TRBJ2-1; 9 positions agree with TRBD2. This CDR3 spans 16 amino acids. Germline lookup yields CDR1 SGHTA and CDR2 FQGTGA. V shed 4 bases, J shed 7 bases, and the junction held 11 bases outside the gene matches. The CDR3 is CASSSTVGSGGNEQFF. The CDR3, as DNA: TGTGCCAGCAGCTCGACCGTAGGTAGCGGGGGTAATGAGCAGTTCTTC.

There are a few counts of this clone. The rearrangement links TRBV19 to TRBJ1-6, with D unresolved. The CDR3 spans 14 residues. CDR1 is LNHDA, CDR2 SQIVND, per germline (reference sequence). Between the trimmed V and J ends, which lost 5 bases and 5 bases, there was a span of 10 bases. CDR3 amino acids: CASSSRRDNSPLHF. CDR3 bases: TGTGCCAGTAGTTCCCGACGGGATAATTCACCCCTCCACTTT. Variable domain in full (rest from reference TRBV19 and TRBJ1-6): DGGITQSPKYLFRKEGQNVTLSCEQNLNHDAMYWYRQDPGQGLRLIYYSQIVNDFQKGDIAEGYSVSREKKESFPLTVTSAQKNPTAFYLCASSSRRDNSPLHFGNGTRLTVT.

The CDR3 sequence is CASSLGLAGTTGELFF. As DNA, the CDR3 is TGTGCCAGCAGTTTAGGGCTAGCGGGGACCACCGGGGAGCTGTTTTTT. The chain links TRBV27 to TRBJ2-2; 9 bases are a match to TRBD2. V shed 2 bases, J shed 4 bases, and the junction held 5 bases outside the gene matches. The V gene's germline CDR1 is MNHEY and CDR2 SMNVEV (reference sequence). The CDR3 spans 16 residues.

The chain joins TRBV27 to TRBJ2-3; TRBD2 agrees at 8 bases. The CDR3 totals 16 residues. J gave up 2 bases and V 5 bases, and 9 bases lay outside the gene matches. Germline CDR1 is MNHEY and CDR2 is SMNVEV (reference sequence). The CDR3 DNA reads TGTGCCAGCAGTCCCGGAGGCGGGGGGACCACAGATACGCAGTATTTT. This encodes CASSPGGGGTTDTQYF.

The chain joins TRBV7-9 to TRBJ2-7; D not resolved. CDR3 length equals 13 residues. Between the trimmed V and J ends, which lost 10 bases and 3 bases, there was a span of 16 bases. CDR1 and CDR2 (germline): SEHNR, FQNEAQ (reference sequence). CDR3 sequence: CATMSPLGYEQYF. The CDR3 DNA follows: TGTGCCACCATGTCCCCACTCGGCTACGAGCAGTACTTC.

The V gene is TRBV6-5, the J gene TRBJ1-6; D unclear. Per the germline V gene, CDR1 is MNHEY and CDR2 is SVGAGI. Between the trimmed V and J ends, which lost 7 bases and 8 bases, there was a span of 18 bases. The CDR3 length is 15 residues. For the CDR3, the DNA is TGTGCCAGCACCGTAGAACGAGGGTTACATTCACCCCTCCACTTT. Translating gives CASTVERGLHSPLHF.

V and J are TRBV7-2 and TRBJ1-6; tentatively, D is TRBD1 (5 bases). Deletions cut 5 bases from V and 7 bases from J, with 12 bases between. Germline V CDR1 and CDR2: SGHTA, FQGNSA. The CDR3 runs to 14 residues. CDR3 sequence (DNA): TGTGCCAGCAGCAACTTGGGGGAGAATTCACCCCTCCACTTT. Its translation is CASSNLGENSPLHF.

The V call is TRBV29-1, the J call TRBJ2-6; D ambiguous. The CDR3 spans 17 residues. Germline lookup yields CDR1 SQVTM and CDR2 ANQGSEA. V lost 0 bases to trimming and J lost 0 bases, with 12 bases between them. This CDR3 reads CSVEDRALNSGANVLTF. CDR3 nucleotides: TGCAGCGTTGAAGACCGCGCGCTCAACTCTGGGGCCAACGTCCTGACTTTC.

The gene calls are TRBV12-3 or TRBV12-4 and TRBJ1-1, with D possibly TRBD1 on 5 matching bases. This CDR3 spans 13 amino acids. V lost 3 bases and J lost 3, with 8 bases in between. The CDR3 here is CASSLGRDTEAFF. DNA of the CDR3: TGTGCCAGCAGTTTGGGCAGGGACACTGAAGCTTTCTTT.

The rearrangement uses TRBV9 and TRBJ1-1; D gene uncertain. V shed 4 bases and J shed 3 bases, with 10 bases lying between them. CDR3 length: 13 amino acids. Germline-derived CDR1 and CDR2 are SGDLS and YYNGEE. CDR3 DNA: TGTGCCAGCAGCCCCGACGGGTACACTGAAGCTTTCTTT. As protein: CASSPDGYTEAFF. The full variable domain, its missing parts supplied by reference TRBV9 and TRBJ1-1, is DSGVTQTPKHLITATGQRVTLRCSPRSGDLSVYWYQQSLDQGLQFLIQYYNGEERAKGNILERFSAQQFPDLHSELNLSSLELGDSALYFCASSPDGYTEAFFGQGTRLTVV.

This chain connects TRBV7-2 to TRBJ2-7; 11 bases map to TRBD1. The germline V gene encodes CDR1 SGHTA and CDR2 FQGNSA. After removal of 4 bases from V and 4 bases from J, the junction contained 6 bases not matched to a gene. CDR3 length: 15 amino acids. The CDR3: CASSYRDRGEYEQYF. In nucleotides, the CDR3 is TGTGCCAGCAGCTACCGGGACAGGGGGGAATACGAGCAGTACTTC.

The chain joins TRBV9 to TRBJ2-2; a possible D gene is TRBD2 (6 bases). Trimming left V 4 bases short and J 4 bases short, with 11 bases between. The germline V gene encodes CDR1 SGDLS and CDR2 YYNGEE. The CDR3 totals 14 residues. In DNA form, the CDR3 reads TGTGCCAGCAGCTGGGGGGTAGGCACCGGGGAGCTGTTTTTT. It specifies CASSWGVGTGELFF.

CDR3 sequence (DNA): TGCGCCAGCTGGCCATCCGCGGGGGGACAAGAGACCCAGTACTTC. As protein: CASWPSAGGQETQYF. The chain carries TRBV5-1 and TRBJ2-5, with 8 bases fitting TRBD2. V trimming: 7 bases; J trimming: 2 bases; junction bases outside the gene matches: 10. This CDR3 is 15 amino acids long. Germline-derived CDR1 and CDR2 are SGHRS and YFSETQ.